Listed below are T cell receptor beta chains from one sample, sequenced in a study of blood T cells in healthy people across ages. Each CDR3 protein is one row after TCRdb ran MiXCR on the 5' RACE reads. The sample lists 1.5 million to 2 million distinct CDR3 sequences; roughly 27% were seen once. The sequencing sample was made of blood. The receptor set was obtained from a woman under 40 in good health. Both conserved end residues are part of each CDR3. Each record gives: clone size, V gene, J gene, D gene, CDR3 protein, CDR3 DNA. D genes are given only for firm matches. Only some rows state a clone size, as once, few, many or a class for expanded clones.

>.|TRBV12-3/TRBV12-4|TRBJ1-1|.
CANSPSRTDNTEAFF
TGTGCCAACAGCCCATCCCGGACAGATAACACTGAAGCTTTCTTT
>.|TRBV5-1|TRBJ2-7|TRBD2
CASSLELAGGSSYEQYF
TGCGCCAGCAGCTTGGAGCTAGCGGGGGGGAGCTCCTACGAGCAGTACTTC
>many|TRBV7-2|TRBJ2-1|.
CANKPYGANEQFF
TGTGCCAACAAACCTTATGGGGCCAATGAGCAGTTCTTC
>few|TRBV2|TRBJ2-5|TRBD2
CASRVSGSVETQYF
TGTGCCAGCAGAGTTAGCGGGAGCGTGGAGACCCAGTACTTC
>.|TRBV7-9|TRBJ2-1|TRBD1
CASSKWTGYLDNEQFF
TGTGCCAGCAGCAAATGGACAGGTTATCTCGACAATGAGCAGTTCTTC
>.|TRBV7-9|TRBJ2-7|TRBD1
CASSTQGQGTYEQYF
TGTGCCAGCAGCACCCAGGGACAGGGGACCTACGAGCAGTACTTC
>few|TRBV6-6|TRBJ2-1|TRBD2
CASSPRASGTSPNEQFF
TGTGCCAGCAGCCCCCGGGCTAGCGGGACCTCCCCCAATGAGCAGTTCTTC
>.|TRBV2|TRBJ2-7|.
CARGKDRGSEQYF
TGTGCCAGGGGGAAGGACCGGGGGTCCGAGCAGTACTTC
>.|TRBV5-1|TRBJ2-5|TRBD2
CASTLTSGPGETQYF
TGCGCCAGCACGCTGACTAGCGGGCCCGGGGAGACCCAGTACTTC
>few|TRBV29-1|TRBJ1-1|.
CSVSGGRDTEAFF
TGCAGCGTTTCTGGGGGGAGGGACACTGAAGCTTTCTTT
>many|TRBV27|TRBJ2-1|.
CASSLERVGEQFF
TGTGCCAGCAGTCTCGAGAGGGTTGGTGAGCAGTTCTTC
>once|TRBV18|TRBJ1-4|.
CASSPPVGTSTEKLFF
TGTGCCAGCTCACCACCAGTAGGGACATCAACAGAAAAACTGTTTTTT
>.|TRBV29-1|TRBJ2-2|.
CSVETRTVNTGELFF
TGCAGCGTTGAAACTAGGACAGTGAACACCGGGGAGCTGTTTTTT
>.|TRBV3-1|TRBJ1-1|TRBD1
CASSHHRGNTEAFF
TGTGCCAGCAGCCACCACAGGGGGAACACTGAAGCTTTCTTT
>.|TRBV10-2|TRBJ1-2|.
CASSESRRNYGYTF
TGCGCCAGCAGTGAGTCGAGGCGGAACTATGGCTACACCTTC
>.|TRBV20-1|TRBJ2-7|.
CSARDPAFGRYEQYF
TGCAGTGCTAGAGATCCTGCCTTCGGTCGGTACGAGCAGTACTTC
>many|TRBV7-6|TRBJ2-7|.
CASSPQQVLGEQYF
TGTGCCAGCAGCCCCCAACAGGTACTAGGCGAGCAGTACTTC
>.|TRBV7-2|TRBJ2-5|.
CASSPDWLQETQYF
TGTGCCAGCAGCCCAGACTGGCTCCAAGAGACCCAGTACTTC
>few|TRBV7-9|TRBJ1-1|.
CASSLDVTSTEAFF
TGTGCCAGCAGCTTAGATGTGACCTCCACTGAAGCTTTCTTT
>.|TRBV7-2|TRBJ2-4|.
CASSQRGGTYNEQYF
TGTGCCAGCAGCCAAAGGGGGGGGACATACAATGAGCAGTACTTC
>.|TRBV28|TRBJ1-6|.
CASSPRDGYSPLHF
TGTGCCAGCAGCCCCCGGGACGGGTATTCACCCCTCCACTTT
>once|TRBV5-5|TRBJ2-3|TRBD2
CASSLGPSGGATDTQYF
TGTGCCAGCAGCTTGGGGCCTAGCGGGGGGGCCACAGATACGCAGTATTTT
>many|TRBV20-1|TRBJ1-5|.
CSARDIGGAGQPQHF
TGCAGTGCTAGAGATATCGGGGGGGCCGGTCAGCCCCAGCATTTT
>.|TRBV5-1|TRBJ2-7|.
CASSSTAGKGEQYF
TGCGCCAGCAGCTCCACCGCAGGGAAGGGCGAGCAGTACTTC
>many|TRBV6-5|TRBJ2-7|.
CASSRRGGGLGEQYF
TGTGCCAGCAGTCGCCGGGGCGGAGGCCTGGGGGAGCAGTACTTC
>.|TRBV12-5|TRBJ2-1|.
CASGWGGQSYNEQFF
TGTGCTAGTGGCTGGGGGGGACAGTCCTACAATGAGCAGTTCTTC
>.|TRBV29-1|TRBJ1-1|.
CSVAGSMNTEAFF
TGCAGCGTCGCCGGTTCCATGAACACTGAAGCTTTCTTT
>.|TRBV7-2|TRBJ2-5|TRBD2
CASSFLVAGGRAETQYF
TGTGCCAGCAGCTTCTTGGTAGCGGGAGGTCGAGCGGAGACCCAGTACTTC
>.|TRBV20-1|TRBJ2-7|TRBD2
CSARGRLAGWSEQYF
TGCAGTGCTAGAGGACGGCTAGCGGGATGGAGCGAGCAGTACTTC
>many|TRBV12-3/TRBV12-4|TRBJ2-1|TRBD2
CASSTTSGGLNEQFF
TGTGCCAGCAGTACGACTAGCGGGGGGCTCAATGAGCAGTTCTTC
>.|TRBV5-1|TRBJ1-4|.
CASSRGTTNEKLFF
TGCGCCAGCAGCCGGGGAACAACTAATGAAAAACTGTTTTTT
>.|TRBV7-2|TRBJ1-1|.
CASSLAIPGREAFF
TGTGCCAGCAGCTTGGCGATCCCGGGGCGGGAAGCTTTCTTT
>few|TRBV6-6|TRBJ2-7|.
CASSEPEGYEQYF
TGTGCCAGCAGTGAGCCGGAGGGCTACGAGCAGTACTTC
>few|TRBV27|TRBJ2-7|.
CASSLRQYHEQYF
TGTGCCAGCAGTTTACGCCAATACCACGAGCAGTACTTC
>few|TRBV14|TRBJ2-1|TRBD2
CASSRRTSGRASYNEQFF
TGTGCCAGCAGCCGTCGGACTAGCGGGAGGGCCTCCTACAATGAGCAGTTCTTC
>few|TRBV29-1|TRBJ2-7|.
CSVEARLAGHNEQYF
TGCAGCGTTGAAGCCCGGCTAGCTGGCCACAATGAGCAGTACTTC
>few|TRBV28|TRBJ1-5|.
CASSPTNGNQPQHF
TGTGCCAGCAGTCCGACAAATGGCAATCAGCCCCAGCATTTT
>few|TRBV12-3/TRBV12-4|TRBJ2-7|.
CASSTSGSAAYEQYF
TGTGCCAGCAGCACCTCAGGGTCGGCCGCTTACGAGCAGTACTTC
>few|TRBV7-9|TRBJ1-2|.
CASSLQGYNYGYTF
TGTGCCAGCAGTCTCCAGGGATATAACTATGGCTACACCTTC
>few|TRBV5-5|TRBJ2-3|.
CASSLDSNSDTQYF
TGTGCCAGCAGCTTGGACAGCAACTCGGATACGCAGTATTTT
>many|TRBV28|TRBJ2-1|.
CASSLRLDYNEQFF
TGTGCCAGCAGTCTCCGACTAGACTACAATGAGCAGTTCTTC